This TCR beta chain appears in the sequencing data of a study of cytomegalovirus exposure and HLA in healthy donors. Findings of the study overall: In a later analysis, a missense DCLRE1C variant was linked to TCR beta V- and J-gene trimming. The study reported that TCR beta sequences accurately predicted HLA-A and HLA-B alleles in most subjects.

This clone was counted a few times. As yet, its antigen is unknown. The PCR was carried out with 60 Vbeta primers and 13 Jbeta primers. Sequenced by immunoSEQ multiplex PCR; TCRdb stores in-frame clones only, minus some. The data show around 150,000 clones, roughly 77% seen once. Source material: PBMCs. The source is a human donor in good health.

CDR3 loop: CASRAGSTSNTGELFF. The CDR3 nucleotides read TGTGCCAGCAGGGCGGGGTCCACCTCTAACACCGGGGAGCTGTTTTTT. This chain joins TRBV27 and TRBJ2-2; D possibly corresponds to TRBD2 (6 bases). Trimming removed 6 bases from V and 2 bases from J, with 16 bases in between. The CDR3 covers 16 residues. The V gene's germline CDR1 is MNHEY and CDR2 SMNVEV (reference sequence).